This entry is about one T cell receptor beta chain. The clone's antigen remains unknown. Base qualities are not at hand, and no much larger clone is one base apart. These data belong to a study of a mutant IDH1 vaccine in newly diagnosed glioma (dated by TCRdb to the early 2020s). With respect to the entire study: In the chemotherapy-containing groups, vaccination started alongside temozolomide cycles, whereas in patients who had radiotherapy alone it started 4-6 weeks after radiotherapy. Of the 32 patients who were treated, about 60% were male and approximately 40% were female, and the mean age was around 41 years. Prior to enrollment, standard therapy consisting of radiotherapy alone, temozolomide alone, or radiochemotherapy with temozolomide had been administered to patients, with the combination being received by most patients. Visit V12 was the week-35 safety follow-up and visit V13 was the week-47 end of study. Peripheral blood samples were drawn at six visits, namely V03 (baseline), V05, V07, V10, V12 and V13. Longitudinal TCRB deep sequencing was performed for roughly 27 treated patients wherever samples were available for exploratory analyses.

Germline trimming: 1 base from V, 6 bases from J; junction bases outside gene matches: 14. Taken from cysteine to phenylalanine, the CDR3 has 18 residues. Only the CDR3 DNA is retained, 54 bases long and in frame from the first base. The germline V gene (reference sequence) gives CDR1 as SGHNT and CDR2 as YYREEE. On the study overall, not on this receptor specifically: Changes in the top peripheral T cell clonotypes picked up by TCRB sequencing did not appear to be linked to pseudoprogression. Selection of PBMC samples for TCRB deep sequencing was based on availability. Immune responses induced by the vaccine were seen in approximately 93% of patients across multiple MHC alleles. The authors stated that sample limitations prevented analyses of patient blood samples from being reproduced.

The protocol used for the library was the immunoSEQ multiplex PCR assay. The hsTCRB Kit was used according to the manufacturer's protocol to amplify rearranged TCR beta chain sequences. TCRB libraries were sequenced on an Illumina MiSeq. As for the original processing: The proprietary platform of the kit vendor was used for demultiplexing, trimming and gene mapping. The clones in this table, taken by TCRdb from immuneACCESS, are in-frame only. Not every clone is retained; where verified, under half of the shortfall comes from an unresolved V gene, and the cause of the rest is unknown. Clone size and V and J calls were adopted from that table, with D and trimming inferred from the DNA. The sample table records 40,000 or so clones; 65% to 90% of these occur just once. Roughly 20% of the sample goes to the ten largest clones. The sample's time point label, in plain terms: week 47, end of study. Every vaccine dose consisted of 300 ug of a 20-mer mutant IDH1 peptide in Montanide, administered subcutaneously together with topical imiquimod. Patients received eight vaccinations in weeks 1, 3, 5, 7, 11, 15, 19 and 23, corresponding to visits V03 through V10. The donors had newly diagnosed IDH1-mutant astrocytomas of WHO grade 3 or 4 that showed loss of nuclear ATRX. The samples were drawn from NOA16, a multicentre, single-arm, open-label phase I trial in Germany that tested a mutant IDH1 peptide vaccine in humans for the first time. Genomic DNA for TCRB sequencing was extracted from EDTA blood using the DNeasy Blood and Tissue Kit.

Here the chain combines TRBV5-4 and TRBJ2-3, with 10 middle bases fitting TRBD2. Sequencing was performed on PBMCs, taken from a glioma patient whose treatment included an IDH1 peptide vaccine. This receptor was identified in a man younger than 30 with glioma. Some clones in this sample may be carry-over from other donors' samples. The DNA sequence follows: TGTGCCAGCAGCTTGATGGTCTTACTAGCGGGGCCGCTGGATACGCAGTATTTT. This encodes CASSLMVLLAGPLDTQYF.